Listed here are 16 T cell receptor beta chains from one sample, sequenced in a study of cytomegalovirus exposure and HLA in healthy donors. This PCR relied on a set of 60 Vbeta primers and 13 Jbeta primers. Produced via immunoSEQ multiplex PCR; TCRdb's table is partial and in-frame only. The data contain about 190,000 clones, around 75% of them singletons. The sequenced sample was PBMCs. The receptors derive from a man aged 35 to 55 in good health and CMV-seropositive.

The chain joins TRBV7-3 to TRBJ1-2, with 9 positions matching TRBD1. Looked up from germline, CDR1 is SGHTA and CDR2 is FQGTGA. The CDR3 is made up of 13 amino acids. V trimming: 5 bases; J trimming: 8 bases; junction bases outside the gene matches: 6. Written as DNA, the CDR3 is TGTGCCAGCAGCCCACAGGGGGCGGGGGGCTACACCTTC. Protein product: CASSPQGAGGYTF.

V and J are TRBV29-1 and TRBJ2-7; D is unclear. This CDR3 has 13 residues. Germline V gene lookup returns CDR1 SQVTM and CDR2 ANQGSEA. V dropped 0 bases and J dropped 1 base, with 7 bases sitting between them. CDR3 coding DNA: TGCAGCGTTGAAGAACGGGTATCCTACGAGCAGTACTTC. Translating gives CSVEERVSYEQYF.

The CDR3 spells CASSLVAGGTDTQYF. CDR3 DNA: TGTGCCAGCAGCTTAGTGGCGGGGGGCACAGATACGCAGTATTTT. The chain is built from TRBV13 and TRBJ2-3; 7 nucleotides line up with TRBD2. The length of the CDR3 is 15 residues. CDR1 is PRHDT and CDR2 is FYEKMQ in the germline V gene (reference sequence). V lost 1 base to trimming and J lost 1 base; unmatched junction nucleotides: 2.

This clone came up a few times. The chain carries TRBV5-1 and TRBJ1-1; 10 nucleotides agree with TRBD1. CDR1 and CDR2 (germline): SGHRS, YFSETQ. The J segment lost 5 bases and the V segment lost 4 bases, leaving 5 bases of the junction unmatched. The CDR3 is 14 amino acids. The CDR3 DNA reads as TGCGCCAGCAGCCTCGGACAGGGGGGGACTGAAGCTTTCTTT. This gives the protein CASSLGQGGTEAFF.

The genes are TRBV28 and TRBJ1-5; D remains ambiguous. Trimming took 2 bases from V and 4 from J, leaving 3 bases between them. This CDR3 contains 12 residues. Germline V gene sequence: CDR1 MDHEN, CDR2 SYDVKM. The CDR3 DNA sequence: TGTGCCAGCAGTTTACGGAATCAGCCCCAGCATTTT. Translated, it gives CASSLRNQPQHF.

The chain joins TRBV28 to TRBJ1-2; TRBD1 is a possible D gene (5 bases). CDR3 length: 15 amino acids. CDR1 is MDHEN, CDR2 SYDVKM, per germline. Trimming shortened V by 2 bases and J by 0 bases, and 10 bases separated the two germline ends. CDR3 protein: CASSLPMDTNYGYTF. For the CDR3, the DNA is TGTGCCAGCAGTTTACCTATGGACACTAACTATGGCTACACCTTC.

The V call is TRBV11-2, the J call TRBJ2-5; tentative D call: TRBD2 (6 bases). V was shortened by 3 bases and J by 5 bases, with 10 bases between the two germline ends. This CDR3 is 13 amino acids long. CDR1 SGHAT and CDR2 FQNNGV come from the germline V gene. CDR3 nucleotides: TGTGCCAGCAGCTTCGGGACTCGGGAGACCCAGTACTTC. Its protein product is CASSFGTRETQYF.

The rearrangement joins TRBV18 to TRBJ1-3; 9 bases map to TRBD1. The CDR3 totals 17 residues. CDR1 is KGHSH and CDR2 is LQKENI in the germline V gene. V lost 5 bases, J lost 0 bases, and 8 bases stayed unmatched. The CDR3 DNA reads TGTGCCAGCTCATCCGCCGGGACAGGGAACTCTGGAAACACCATATATTTT. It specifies CASSSAGTGNSGNTIYF.

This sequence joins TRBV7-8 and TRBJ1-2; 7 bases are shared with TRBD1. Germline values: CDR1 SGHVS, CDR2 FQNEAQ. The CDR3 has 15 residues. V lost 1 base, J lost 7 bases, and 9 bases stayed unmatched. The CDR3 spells CASSLEGGFVSGYTF. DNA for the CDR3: TGTGCCAGCAGCTTAGAAGGGGGCTTTGTGAGTGGCTACACCTTC.

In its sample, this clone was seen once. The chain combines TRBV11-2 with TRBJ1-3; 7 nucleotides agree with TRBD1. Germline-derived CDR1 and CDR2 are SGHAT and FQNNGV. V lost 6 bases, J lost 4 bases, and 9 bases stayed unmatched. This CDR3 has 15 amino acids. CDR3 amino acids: CASSFDRAVGNTIYF. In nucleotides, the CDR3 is TGTGCCAGCAGTTTCGACAGGGCGGTGGGAAACACCATATATTTT.

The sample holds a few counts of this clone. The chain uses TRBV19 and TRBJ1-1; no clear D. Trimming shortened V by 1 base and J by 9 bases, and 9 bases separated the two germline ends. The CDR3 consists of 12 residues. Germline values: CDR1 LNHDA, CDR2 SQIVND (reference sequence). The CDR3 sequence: CASSIGSDKAFF. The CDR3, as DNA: TGTGCCAGTAGTATAGGATCAGATAAAGCTTTCTTT.

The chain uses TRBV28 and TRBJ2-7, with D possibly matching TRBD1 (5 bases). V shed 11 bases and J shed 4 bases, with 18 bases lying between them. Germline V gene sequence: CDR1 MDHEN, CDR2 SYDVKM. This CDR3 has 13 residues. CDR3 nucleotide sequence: TGTGCCGGCTCCCAAGGGAACAGGTACGAGCAGTACTTC. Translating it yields CAGSQGNRYEQYF.

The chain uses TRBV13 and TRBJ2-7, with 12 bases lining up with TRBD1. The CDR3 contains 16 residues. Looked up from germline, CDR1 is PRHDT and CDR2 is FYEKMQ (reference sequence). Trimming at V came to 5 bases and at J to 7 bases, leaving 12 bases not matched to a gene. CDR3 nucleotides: TGTGCCAGCAGCGCTAGGCCGGGACAGGGGGCTGAAGAGCAGTACTTC. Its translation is CASSARPGQGAEEQYF. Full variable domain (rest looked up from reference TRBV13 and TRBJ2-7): AAGVIQSPRHLIKEKRETATLKCYPIPRHDTVYWYQQGPGQDPQFLISFYEKMQSDKGSIPDRFSAQQFSDYHSELNMSSLELGDSALYFCASSARPGQGAEEQYFGPGTRLTVT.

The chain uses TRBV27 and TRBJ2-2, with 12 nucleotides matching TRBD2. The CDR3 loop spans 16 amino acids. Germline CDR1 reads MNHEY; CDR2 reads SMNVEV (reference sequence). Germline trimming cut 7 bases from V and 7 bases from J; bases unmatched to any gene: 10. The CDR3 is CASTLLAGGRVGELFF. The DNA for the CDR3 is TGTGCCAGCACCCTTCTAGCGGGGGGGCGGGTCGGGGAGCTGTTTTTT.

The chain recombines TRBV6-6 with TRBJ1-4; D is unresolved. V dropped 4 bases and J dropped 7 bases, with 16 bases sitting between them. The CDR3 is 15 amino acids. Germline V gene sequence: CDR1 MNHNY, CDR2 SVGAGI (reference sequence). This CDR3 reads CASSSNPGIAEKLFF. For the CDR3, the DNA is TGTGCCAGCAGTTCTAACCCGGGGATAGCTGAAAAACTGTTTTTT.

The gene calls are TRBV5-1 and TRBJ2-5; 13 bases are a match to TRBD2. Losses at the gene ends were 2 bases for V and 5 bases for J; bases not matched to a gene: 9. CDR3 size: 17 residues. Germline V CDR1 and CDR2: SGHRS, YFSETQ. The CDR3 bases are TGCGCCAGCAGCTTCTCTCGACTAGCGGGGGGTGAGGAGACCCAGTACTTC. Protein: CASSFSRLAGGEETQYF.